The 28 T cell receptor beta chains listed next were all sequenced from one sample in a study of cytomegalovirus exposure and HLA in healthy donors. Only in-frame clones appear in the TCRdb table, and some are missing; sequencing was by immunoSEQ multiplex PCR. The sample lists tens of thousands of clones; about 97% were seen once. Sequences were obtained from PBMCs. Receptors were obtained from a man under 40 in good health and CMV-seropositive.

The V and J genes are TRBV9 and TRBJ2-3, with TRBD2 matching over 7 bases. This CDR3 comprises 16 residues. Germline CDR1 is SGDLS and CDR2 is YYNGEE. Trimming removed 0 bases from V and 0 bases from J; junction bases left unmatched: 4. Here the CDR3 reads CASSVGLAESTDTQYF. Here the CDR3 DNA reads TGTGCCAGCAGCGTAGGGCTAGCGGAGAGCACAGATACGCAGTATTTT. The full variable domain, rest sourced from reference TRBV9 and TRBJ2-3, is DSGVTQTPKHLITATGQRVTLRCSPRSGDLSVYWYQQSLDQGLQFLIQYYNGEERAKGNILERFSAQQFPDLHSELNLSSLELGDSALYFCASSVGLAESTDTQYFGPGTRLTVL.

V gene TRBV9 combines with J gene TRBJ1-4, with D possibly TRBD1 on 5 matching bases. The CDR3 is made up of 17 amino acids. Trimming shortened V by 3 bases and J by 0 bases, and 15 bases separated the two germline ends. Germline V gene sequence: CDR1 SGDLS, CDR2 YYNGEE. CDR3 DNA: TGTGCCAGCAGCGCGGGACTCTTAGACGCAACTAATGAAAAACTGTTTTTT. This gives the protein CASSAGLLDATNEKLFF.

V is TRBV2 and J is TRBJ1-4, with D perhaps matching TRBD1 (6 bases). CDR3 length: 16 amino acids. V was cut by 4 bases and J by 2 bases, with 14 bases left in between. Per germline, CDR1 SNHLY and CDR2 FYNNEI. In nucleotides, the CDR3 is TGTGCCAGCAGTGCACGAGGGGGTGCGACTAATGAAAAACTGTTTTTT. Protein: CASSARGGATNEKLFF. The variable domain in full, with the rest retrieved from reference TRBV2 and TRBJ1-4, is EPEVTQTPSHQVTQMGQEVILRCVPISNHLYFYWYRQILGQKVEFLVSFYNNEISEKSEIFDDQFSVERPDGSNFTLKIRSTKLEDSAMYFCASSARGGATNEKLFFGSGTQLSVL.

The CDR3 DNA sequence: TGTGCCACCTTCCACGTAGCGGGAGGGACCGGGGAGCTGTTTTTT. Translation: CATFHVAGGTGELFF. The V and J genes are TRBV6-5 and TRBJ2-2; 11 positions agree with TRBD2. The length of the CDR3 is 15 residues. Germline V gene sequence: CDR1 MNHEY, CDR2 SVGAGI. V trimming: 10 bases; J trimming: 5 bases; junction bases outside the gene matches: 9.

This clone came up once. This chain uses TRBV7-2 with TRBJ1-2; TRBD1 might be the D (6 bases). The CDR3 loop spans 12 amino acids. The V gene's germline CDR1 is SGHTA and CDR2 FQGNSA. Trimming cost V 5 bases and J 10 bases, with 14 bases left between them. CDR3 in DNA: TGTGCCAGCAGCCCAAGGACAGACTCCTACACCTTC. Translating it yields CASSPRTDSYTF. Combining the CDR3 with reference TRBV7-2 and TRBJ1-2 gives the whole variable domain GAGVSQSPSNKVTEKGKDVELRCDPISGHTALYWYRQSLGQGLEFLIYFQGNSAPDKSGLPSDRFSAERTGGSVSTLTIQRTQQEDSAVYLCASSPRTDSYTFGSGTRLTVV.

This rearrangement joins TRBV15 to TRBJ2-7, with a tentative D call TRBD2 (6 bases). CDR1 and CDR2 from the germline V gene are LNHNV and YYDKDF (reference sequence). V was shortened by 1 base and J by 4 bases, with 17 bases between the two germline ends. The CDR3 totals 16 residues. The CDR3 region is CATSRGGKEASYEQYF. The CDR3 bases are TGTGCCACCAGCAGAGGCGGGAAAGAGGCCTCTTACGAGCAGTACTTC.

The gene calls are TRBV9 and TRBJ2-1, with 8 bases matching TRBD1. V shed 2 bases and J 3 bases; nucleotides not matched to a gene: 1. Germline V gives CDR1 SGDLS, CDR2 YYNGEE. The CDR3 extends over 14 amino acids. CDR3 DNA: TGTGCCAGCAGCGTGGACAGGGTCTACAATGAGCAGTTCTTC. It encodes CASSVDRVYNEQFF.

This chain joins TRBV27 and TRBJ1-3; unclear D gene. The CDR3 sequence is 17 residues long. V was clipped by 3 bases and J by 1 base, with 16 bases between them. The germline V gene has CDR1 MNHEY and CDR2 SMNVEV (reference sequence). The CDR3: CASSLAPPGGSGNTIYF. The CDR3 DNA is TGTGCCAGCAGTTTGGCTCCCCCCGGCGGGTCTGGAAACACCATATATTTT.

CDR3 region: CASSIKGSGIGKNIQYF. The CDR3 nucleotides read TGTGCCAGTAGTATAAAGGGTAGCGGGATCGGGAAAAACATTCAGTACTTC. The V call is TRBV19, the J call TRBJ2-4, with TRBD2 matching 8 bases. This CDR3 has 17 amino acids. CDR1 LNHDA and CDR2 SQIVND come from the germline V gene (reference sequence). V dropped 2 bases and J dropped 4; count of bases not matched to a gene: 10.

The chain links TRBV27 to TRBJ2-1; the match to TRBD2 covers 11 bases. This CDR3 region has 18 residues. Germline lookup yields CDR1 MNHEY and CDR2 SMNVEV (reference sequence). V lost 4 bases, J lost 6 bases, and 14 bases stayed unmatched. For the CDR3, the DNA is TGTGCCAGCAGTTCTACTTCACTTACTAGCGGGAGATTCAATGAGCAGTTCTTC. Its translation: CASSSTSLTSGRFNEQFF.

The chain has TRBV6-5 and TRBJ2-2, with 10 positions matching TRBD1. This CDR3 has 16 residues. Unmatched junction bases numbered 5, after V lost 0 bases and J lost 7 bases. CDR1 is MNHEY and CDR2 is SVGAGI in the germline V gene. DNA for the CDR3: TGTGCCAGCAGTTACTCGGGACAGGGGATAAACGGGGAGCTGTTTTTT. Amino acid sequence: CASSYSGQGINGELFF.

This sequence joins TRBV5-5 and TRBJ1-2; tentative D call: TRBD1 (5 bases). The V end lost 4 bases, the J end lost 0 bases, and 10 bases lay between the germline ends. This CDR3 has 14 residues. Germline CDR1 SGHKS, CDR2 YYEKEE (reference sequence). DNA of the CDR3: TGTGCCAGCAGCGCCGGGGGATCTAACTATGGCTACACCTTC. The encoded protein is CASSAGGSNYGYTF.

This chain uses TRBV28 with TRBJ2-5; 14 bases map to TRBD2. Looked up from germline, CDR1 is MDHEN and CDR2 is SYDVKM. The CDR3 has 18 residues. J lost 1 base, V lost 4 bases, and 8 bases had no gene match. CDR3 bases: TGTGCCAGCAGTTCGCCGGGACTAGCGGGAGCCCTCCAAGAGACCCAGTACTTC. Protein product: CASSSPGLAGALQETQYF.

A single count supports this clone. This chain uses TRBV7-6 with TRBJ2-7, with 12 bases fitting TRBD1. The CDR3 contains 14 residues. CDR1 is SGHVS and CDR2 is FNYEAQ in the germline V gene. V dropped 5 bases and J dropped 5; count of bases not matched to a gene: 4. CDR3 bases: TGTGCCAGCAGCCCCCGGGACAGGGGGCACGAGCAGTACTTC. Its translation is CASSPRDRGHEQYF.

This clone appeared once. The rearrangement joins TRBV5-1 to TRBJ2-7; 8 nucleotides line up with TRBD1. V lost 2 bases and J lost 0; bases outside the gene matches: 7. This CDR3 is built from 16 residues. Germline CDR1 SGHRS, CDR2 YFSETQ. The chain's CDR3 is CASSLDRGGLSYEQYF. The CDR3 nucleotides read TGCGCCAGCAGCTTAGACAGGGGCGGGCTCTCCTACGAGCAGTACTTC.

The chain couples TRBV13 to TRBJ1-1; D is undetermined. The CDR3 consists of 13 residues. Trimming left V 1 base short and J 1 base short, with 4 bases between. CDR1 and CDR2 (germline): PRHDT, FYEKMQ (reference sequence). The CDR3 loop is CASSLARNTEAFF. CDR3 DNA sequence: TGTGCCAGCAGCTTAGCCCGGAACACTGAAGCTTTCTTT.

The chain couples TRBV11-2 to TRBJ2-3, with TRBD1 matching 9 bases. The ends lost 4 bases at V and 3 bases at J; junction bases unmatched: 5. This CDR3 is 15 amino acids long. The germline V gene encodes CDR1 SGHAT and CDR2 FQNNGV. In nucleotides, the CDR3 is TGTGCCAGCAGCTCGAGGGGACAGGGTACAGATACGCAGTATTTT. Translation gives CASSSRGQGTDTQYF.

The rearrangement uses TRBV9 and TRBJ1-2; D gene uncertain. The germline V and J ends were trimmed by 0 bases and 3 bases, with 21 bases remaining between them. This CDR3 is 18 amino acids long. Germline loops: CDR1 SGDLS, CDR2 YYNGEE. CDR3 loop: CASSVDLGPVRPYYGYTF. CDR3 nucleotide sequence: TGTGCCAGCAGCGTAGACCTGGGCCCGGTCAGGCCGTACTATGGCTACACCTTC.

This clone has just one count. The chain employs TRBV9 and TRBJ1-1, with TRBD1 identical over 8 bases. The CDR3 is made up of 15 amino acids. With V trimmed by 4 bases and J by 4 bases, 9 bases remained unmatched. The germline V gene encodes CDR1 SGDLS and CDR2 YYNGEE. The CDR3 coding sequence is TGTGCCAGCAGCCCGCGACAGGGGCAGGGCACTGAAGCTTTCTTT. Protein: CASSPRQGQGTEAFF.

The V and J genes are TRBV9 and TRBJ2-1; D uncertain. V was shortened by 3 bases and J by 2 bases, with 9 bases between the two germline ends. The CDR3 runs 14 residues. Germline CDR1 reads SGDLS; CDR2 reads YYNGEE. CDR3 residues: CASSGHLTYNEQFF. The CDR3 DNA sequence: TGTGCCAGCAGCGGCCATCTAACCTACAATGAGCAGTTCTTC.

CDR3 sequence: CASSLGGTGREKLFF. CDR3 DNA sequence: TGTGCCAGCAGTTTAGGGGGGACAGGTCGCGAAAAACTGTTTTTT. This chain uses TRBV27 with TRBJ1-4, with 8 nucleotides matching TRBD1. V dropped 2 bases and J dropped 8; count of bases not matched to a gene: 7. The V gene's germline CDR1 is MNHEY and CDR2 SMNVEV (reference sequence). The CDR3 loop spans 15 amino acids.

The chain couples TRBV4-1 to TRBJ2-7; the D gene is possibly TRBD2 (5 bases). With 3 bases removed from V and 2 bases from J, the gap between germline ends came to 11 bases. The CDR3 is 14 residues long. Germline V gene sequence: CDR1 MGHRA, CDR2 YSYEKL. CDR3 sequence (DNA): TGCGCCAGCAGCCACCGGACTCCTCCCTACGAGCAGTACTTC. It specifies CASSHRTPPYEQYF.

The CDR3 spells CASSPAQGSYEQYF. In DNA form, the CDR3 reads TGCGCCAGCAGCCCCGCTCAGGGGTCCTACGAGCAGTACTTC. This rearrangement joins TRBV4-3 to TRBJ2-7; a possible D gene is TRBD1 (6 bases). The CDR3 covers 14 residues. The V and J ends lost 4 bases and 1 base respectively, with 11 bases between them. CDR1 and CDR2 (germline): LGHNA, YSLEER.

V gene TRBV27 combines with J gene TRBJ2-1; 13 bases match TRBD2. The V gene's germline CDR1 is MNHEY and CDR2 SMNVEV (reference sequence). The CDR3 length is 15 residues. Trimming cost V 0 bases and J 12 bases; bases outside gene matches: 5. CDR3 in DNA: TGTGCCAGCAGTTTATCACTAGCGGGAGGGCGAGGGCAGTTCTTC. Protein: CASSLSLAGGRGQFF.

The rearrangement uses TRBV7-9 and TRBJ2-7; a weak D match, TRBD1 (6 bases). CDR1 is SEHNR and CDR2 is FQNEAQ in the germline V gene (reference sequence). The CDR3 runs 15 residues. Deletions cut 3 bases from V and 3 bases from J, with 15 bases between. The CDR3 sequence: CASSFLPGQDYEQYF. CDR3 in DNA: TGTGCCAGCAGCTTCCTTCCGGGACAAGACTACGAGCAGTACTTC.

CDR3: CASSPTRNYGYTF. CDR3 in DNA: TGTGCCAGCAGTCCGACAAGGAACTATGGCTACACCTTC. V usage is TRBV11-2 and J usage is TRBJ1-2; D unclear. This CDR3 spans 13 amino acids. The germline gives CDR1 SGHAT, CDR2 FQNNGV. The V gene lost 6 bases and the J gene lost 2 bases, with 10 bases spanning the gap.

The V gene is TRBV19, the J gene TRBJ2-3; D is possibly TRBD2 (5 bases). V lost 3 bases to trimming and J lost 6 bases, with 19 bases between them. Germline V gene data show CDR1 as LNHDA and CDR2 as SQIVND (reference sequence). CDR3 length: 16 amino acids. The CDR3 DNA follows: TGTGCCAGTAGTATCCATTCTCCGGACCAGCGGGATACGCAGTATTTT. It encodes CASSIHSPDQRDTQYF. Supplemented by reference TRBV19 and TRBJ2-3, the full variable domain reads DGGITQSPKYLFRKEGQNVTLSCEQNLNHDAMYWYRQDPGQGLRLIYYSQIVNDFQKGDIAEGYSVSREKKESFPLTVTSAQKNPTAFYLCASSIHSPDQRDTQYFGPGTRLTVL.

The rearrangement links TRBV6-1 to TRBJ1-2; 9 positions agree with TRBD1. The CDR3 consists of 14 residues. Germline V CDR1 and CDR2: MNHNS, SASEGT. The V segment lost 3 bases and the J segment 5 bases; nucleotides outside the gene matches: 4. CDR3 sequence: CASSETGTGYGYTF. In nucleotides, the CDR3 is TGTGCCAGCAGTGAGACCGGGACAGGGTATGGCTACACCTTC.